The TCR beta chain described here comes from a study of metastatic and nonmetastatic thyroid tumors. TCRdb reanalyzed the PCR reads via MiXCR. The repertoire holds approximately 22,000 clones, with roughly 13% as singletons. Thyroid surgery was performed in patients who had received no treatment beforehand. Material: blood. The clonotype was recovered from a female donor with papillary thyroid cancer or a benign thyroid nodule (not recorded which). Some clones in this sample may be carry-over from other donors' samples.

In DNA form, the CDR3 reads TGTGCCAGCAGTGAAAGCTACATTCAGTACTTC. Translation: CASSESYIQYF. V and J are TRBV25-1 and TRBJ2-4; D not certain. The CDR3 length is 11 residues. V was pared by 2 bases and J by 8 bases, with 4 bases between. The germline V gene has CDR1 MGHDK and CDR2 SYGVNS.